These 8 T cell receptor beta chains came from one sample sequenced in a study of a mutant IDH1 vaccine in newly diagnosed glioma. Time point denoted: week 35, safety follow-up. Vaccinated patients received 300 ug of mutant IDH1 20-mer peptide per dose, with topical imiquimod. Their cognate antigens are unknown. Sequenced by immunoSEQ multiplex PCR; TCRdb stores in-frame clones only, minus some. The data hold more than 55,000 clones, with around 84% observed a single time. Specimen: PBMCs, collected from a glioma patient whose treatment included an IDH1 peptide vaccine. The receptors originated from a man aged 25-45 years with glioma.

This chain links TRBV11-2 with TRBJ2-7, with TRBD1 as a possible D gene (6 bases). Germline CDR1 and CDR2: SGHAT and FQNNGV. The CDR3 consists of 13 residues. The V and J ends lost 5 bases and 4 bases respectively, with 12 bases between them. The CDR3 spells CASSLTGQYEQYF. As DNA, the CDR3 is TGTGCCAGCAGCCTTACAGGGCAGTACGAGCAGTACTTC.

The CDR3, as DNA: TGTGCCAGCTCACCACGGGGAAGCTCTGGGGCCAACGTCCTGACTTTC. The encoded protein is CASSPRGSSGANVLTF. The J gene is TRBJ2-6, the V gene TRBV18; D not resolved. Trimming removed 1 base from V and 0 bases from J, with 7 bases in between. The CDR3 extends over 16 amino acids. CDR1 and CDR2 from the germline V gene are KGHSH and LQKENI.

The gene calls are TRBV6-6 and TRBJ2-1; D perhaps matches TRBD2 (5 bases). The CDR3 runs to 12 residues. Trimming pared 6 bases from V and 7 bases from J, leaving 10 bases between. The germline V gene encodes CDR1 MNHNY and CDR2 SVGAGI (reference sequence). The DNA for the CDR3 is TGTGCCAGCAGGCCCCGGGGTAATGAGCAGTTCTTC. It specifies CASRPRGNEQFF.

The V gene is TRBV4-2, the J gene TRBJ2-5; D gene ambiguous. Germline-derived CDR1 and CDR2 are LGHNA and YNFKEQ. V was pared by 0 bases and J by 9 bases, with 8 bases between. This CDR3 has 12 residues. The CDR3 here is CASSQDTPPQYF. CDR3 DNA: TGTGCCAGCAGCCAAGATACCCCGCCCCAGTACTTC.

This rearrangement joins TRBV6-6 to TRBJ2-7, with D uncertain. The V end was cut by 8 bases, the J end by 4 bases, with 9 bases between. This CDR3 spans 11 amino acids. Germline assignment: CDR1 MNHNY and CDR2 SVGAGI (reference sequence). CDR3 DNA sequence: TGTGCCAGCGAAGGTGGATACGAGCAGTACTTC. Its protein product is CASEGGYEQYF.

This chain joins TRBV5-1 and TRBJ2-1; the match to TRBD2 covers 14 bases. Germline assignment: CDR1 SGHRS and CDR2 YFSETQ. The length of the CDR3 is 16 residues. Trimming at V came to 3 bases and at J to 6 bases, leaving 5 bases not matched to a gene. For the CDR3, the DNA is TGCGCCAGCAGCTCACGGACTAGCGGGGGGTTCAATGAGCAGTTCTTC. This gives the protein CASSSRTSGGFNEQFF.

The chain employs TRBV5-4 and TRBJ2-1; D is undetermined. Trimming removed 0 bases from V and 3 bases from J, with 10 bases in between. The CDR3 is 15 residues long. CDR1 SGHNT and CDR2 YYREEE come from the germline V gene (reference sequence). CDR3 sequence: CASSLVLVGYNEQFF. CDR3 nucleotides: TGTGCCAGCAGCTTGGTGCTAGTTGGCTACAATGAGCAGTTCTTC. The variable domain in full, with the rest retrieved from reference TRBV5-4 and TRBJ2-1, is ETGVTQSPTHLIKTRGQQVTLRCSSQSGHNTVSWYQQALGQGPQFIFQYYREEENGRGNFPPRFSGLQFPNYSSELNVNALELDDSALYLCASSLVLVGYNEQFFGPGTRLTVL.

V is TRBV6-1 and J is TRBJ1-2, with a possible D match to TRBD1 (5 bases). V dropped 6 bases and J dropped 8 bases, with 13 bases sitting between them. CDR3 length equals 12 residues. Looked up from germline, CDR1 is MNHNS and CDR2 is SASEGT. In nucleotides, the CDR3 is TGTGCCAGCAGGTCCGCAGGGCCCGGCTACACCTTC. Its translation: CASRSAGPGYTF.